Each of the 30 T cell receptor beta chains below was sequenced from the same sample in a study of cytomegalovirus exposure and HLA in healthy donors. The study ran its PCR with 60 Vbeta and 13 Jbeta primers. Produced via immunoSEQ multiplex PCR; TCRdb's table is partial and in-frame only. Here the sample spans 130,000 or so clones, approximately 80% being singletons. The sample comprised PBMCs. The receptor source for this set is a woman aged 18-35 years in good health and CMV-seronegative.

V is TRBV7-6 and J is TRBJ2-3; TRBD2 is a possible D gene (5 bases). This CDR3 comprises 15 residues. V dropped 3 bases and J dropped 0 bases, with 10 bases sitting between them. Germline assignment: CDR1 SGHVS and CDR2 FNYEAQ. CDR3 amino acids: CASSFGEPSTDTQYF. CDR3 DNA sequence: TGTGCCAGCAGCTTCGGGGAACCTAGCACAGATACGCAGTATTTT. Full variable domain (outside the CDR3, taken from reference TRBV7-6 and TRBJ2-3): GAGVSQSPRYKVTKRGQDVALRCDPISGHVSLYWYRQALGQGPEFLTYFNYEAQQDKSGLPNDRFSAERPEGSISTLTIQRTEQRDSAMYRCASSFGEPSTDTQYFGPGTRLTVL.

The V call is TRBV7-2, the J call TRBJ2-1; 8 nucleotides agree with TRBD2. CDR3 length: 14 residues. Germline loops: CDR1 SGHTA, CDR2 FQGNSA. V shed 5 bases and J 6 bases; nucleotides not matched to a gene: 6. The CDR3 region is CASSTMTSANEQFF. Written as DNA, the CDR3 is TGTGCCAGCAGCACAATGACTAGCGCCAATGAGCAGTTCTTC.

The CDR3 DNA reads TGTGCCAGCAATCCCACCTGGGGGGGCACTGAAGCTTTCTTT. It encodes CASNPTWGGTEAFF. This chain connects TRBV5-6 to TRBJ1-1, with D possibly matching TRBD1 (5 bases). Deletions cut 6 bases from V and 4 bases from J, with 16 bases between. Germline assignment: CDR1 SGHDT and CDR2 YYEEEE. This CDR3 is 14 amino acids long.

This chain connects TRBV4-3 to TRBJ2-2, with D possibly TRBD2 on 5 matching bases. The CDR3 loop spans 16 amino acids. The germline V and J ends were trimmed by 4 bases and 4 bases, with 16 bases remaining between them. Germline V gene lookup returns CDR1 LGHNA and CDR2 YSLEER. Written as DNA, the CDR3 is TGCGCCAGCAGCCCTCCGGGGTATGGAGGCACCGGGGAGCTGTTTTTT. It is translated as CASSPPGYGGTGELFF.

The V gene is TRBV5-1, the J gene TRBJ2-7; D is possibly TRBD2 (5 bases). The germline V and J ends were trimmed by 4 bases and 0 bases, with 14 bases remaining between them. There are 15 residues in the CDR3. CDR1 and CDR2 (germline): SGHRS, YFSETQ. CDR3 sequence (DNA): TGCGCCAGCAGCCTGGGAGACTGGAACTCCTACGAGCAGTACTTC. It is translated as CASSLGDWNSYEQYF.

The V gene is TRBV5-1, the J gene TRBJ1-2, with a possible D match to TRBD1 (6 bases). Per the germline V gene, CDR1 is SGHRS and CDR2 is YFSETQ. Trimming took off 1 base at V and 8 bases at J, with 12 bases between the two ends. There are 13 residues in the CDR3. CDR3 nucleotide sequence: TGCGCCAGCAGCTTGCGAGGGGGGGAAGGCTACACCTTC. Its translation is CASSLRGGEGYTF.

A note on this clone: The sample has other DNA sequences that encode this CDR3 too. The gene calls are TRBV5-1 and TRBJ1-3; weak D call: TRBD1 (6 bases). The CDR3 sequence is 15 residues long. The germline V gene has CDR1 SGHRS and CDR2 YFSETQ. V was cut by 4 bases and J by 0 bases, with 11 bases left in between. The DNA for the CDR3 is TGCGCCAGCAGCCTTGACAGGAGCTCTGGAAACACCATATATTTT. As protein: CASSLDRSSGNTIYF.

The rearrangement joins TRBV5-1 to TRBJ1-4, with 7 bases aligning to TRBD1. The CDR3 covers 14 residues. Germline loops: CDR1 SGHRS, CDR2 YFSETQ. Trimming cost V 1 base and J 6 bases; bases outside gene matches: 3. The CDR3 DNA is TGCGCCAGCAGCTTGACAGGGGTAGATGAAAAACTGTTTTTT. Protein: CASSLTGVDEKLFF.

The rearrangement links TRBV10-3 to TRBJ1-3; 9 bases map to TRBD1. The CDR3 has 17 amino acids. The ends lost 5 bases at V and 0 bases at J; junction bases unmatched: 8. From germline, CDR1 is ENHRY and CDR2 SYGVKD. The CDR3 coding sequence is TGTGCCATCAGTCCAGAACCGGGACAGGGCTCTGGAAACACCATATATTTT. Translating it yields CAISPEPGQGSGNTIYF.

The chain uses TRBV29-1 and TRBJ2-1; 9 bases map to TRBD2. This CDR3 has 14 amino acids. From germline, CDR1 is SQVTM and CDR2 ANQGSEA. Trimming at V came to 8 bases and at J to 8 bases, leaving 13 bases not matched to a gene. The CDR3 loop is CSLWGSGSTYEQFF. The DNA of the CDR3 is TGCAGCCTCTGGGGTAGCGGGAGTACCTATGAGCAGTTCTTC.

J is TRBJ2-1 and V is TRBV18; 7 bases line up with TRBD1. Trimming cost V 3 bases and J 7 bases; bases outside gene matches: 6. The germline V gene encodes CDR1 KGHSH and CDR2 LQKENI. The CDR3 sequence is 14 residues long. The CDR3 DNA follows: TGTGCCAGCTCACCGGACAGGCTTTCGAATGAGCAGTTCTTC. It specifies CASSPDRLSNEQFF.

On this clone: The sample carries other DNA sequences with the same CDR3. This rearrangement joins TRBV5-1 to TRBJ1-6; no clear D. The length of the CDR3 is 16 residues. V was clipped by 4 bases and J by 0 bases, with 11 bases between them. Germline V CDR1 and CDR2: SGHRS, YFSETQ. CDR3 residues: CASSAGSSSYNSPLHF. As DNA, the CDR3 is TGCGCCAGCAGCGCGGGGTCGAGCTCCTATAATTCACCCCTCCACTTT.

The chain employs TRBV20-1 and TRBJ1-2, with a possible D match to TRBD1 (6 bases). This CDR3 comprises 11 residues. Looked up from germline, CDR1 is DFQATT and CDR2 is SNEGSKA (reference sequence). V lost 8 bases and J lost 3, with 10 bases in between. The CDR3: CSSTGYYGYTF. The DNA for the CDR3 is TGCAGTTCAACAGGGTACTATGGCTACACCTTC.

Written as DNA, the CDR3 is TGTGCCAGCAGTTTTTTTCGTAGCGATGAGCAGTTCTTC. Protein: CASSFFRSDEQFF. The V and J genes are TRBV6-6 and TRBJ2-1, with D perhaps TRBD2 (5 bases). Per the germline V gene, CDR1 is MNHNY and CDR2 is SVGAGI (reference sequence). The V gene lost 4 bases and the J gene lost 8 bases, with 12 bases spanning the gap. The CDR3 totals 13 residues.

The chain carries TRBV2 and TRBJ1-5, with no clear D. This CDR3 contains 17 residues. Trimming shortened V by 3 bases and J by 3 bases, and 18 bases separated the two germline ends. Germline V lookup: CDR1 SNHLY, CDR2 FYNNEI. The CDR3 sequence: CASSDGPGKGPNQPQHF. Written as DNA, the CDR3 is TGTGCCAGCAGTGATGGACCGGGAAAGGGCCCCAATCAGCCCCAGCATTTT.

This chain links TRBV11-2 with TRBJ2-7, with D possibly TRBD2 on 7 matching bases. Germline CDR1 SGHAT, CDR2 FQNNGV. Trimming removed 3 bases at V and 3 bases at J, with 15 bases between. The CDR3 is 15 residues long. As DNA, the CDR3 is TGTGCCAGCAGCTTTTACGAGGGAGGGGGCTACGAGCAGTACTTC. The encoded protein is CASSFYEGGGYEQYF.

This chain links TRBV5-1 with TRBJ2-3; TRBD2 matches at 9 bases. The J segment lost 4 bases and the V segment lost 3 bases, leaving 6 bases of the junction unmatched. This CDR3 region has 15 residues. Germline V gene data show CDR1 as SGHRS and CDR2 as YFSETQ. CDR3 nucleotides: TGCGCCAGCAGCTCCTTAGCGGGAGCTCCAGATACGCAGTATTTT. Protein product: CASSSLAGAPDTQYF.

The V and J genes are TRBV6-1 and TRBJ1-5; weak D call: TRBD1 (5 bases). The CDR3 extends over 13 amino acids. Germline V lookup: CDR1 MNHNS, CDR2 SASEGT. Trimming left V 9 bases short and J 5 bases short, with 14 bases between. CDR3 region: CASRGQLDQPQHF. Here the CDR3 DNA reads TGTGCCAGTAGGGGCCAGTTGGATCAGCCCCAGCATTTT.

The chain recombines TRBV13 with TRBJ1-6, with 7 bases that match TRBD1. The CDR3 extends over 16 amino acids. Looked up from germline, CDR1 is PRHDT and CDR2 is FYEKMQ (reference sequence). V lost 2 bases to trimming and J lost 8 bases; unmatched junction nucleotides: 9. CDR3 DNA sequence: TGTGCCAGCAGCTTAAAGATCGGAACAGGGGATTCACCCCTCCACTTT. Translation: CASSLKIGTGDSPLHF.

The chain has TRBV19 and TRBJ2-1, with 7 bases that match TRBD2. V shed 3 bases, J shed 0 bases, and the junction held 8 bases outside the gene matches. Germline V gene sequence: CDR1 LNHDA, CDR2 SQIVND (reference sequence). The CDR3 has 17 residues. For the CDR3, the DNA is TGTGCCAGTAGTATTTGGCTAGCGGCCAGCTCCTACAATGAGCAGTTCTTC. Translating gives CASSIWLAASSYNEQFF.

The chain combines TRBV2 with TRBJ1-2; 7 bases map to TRBD1. The junction had 17 bases not matched to a gene; V was cut back by 6 bases and J by 7 bases. CDR3 length: 16 amino acids. The germline V gene encodes CDR1 SNHLY and CDR2 FYNNEI. The CDR3 is CASSSSPRGEPSGYTF. CDR3 sequence (DNA): TGTGCCAGCAGCAGCTCTCCCAGGGGGGAACCGTCTGGCTACACCTTC.

The chain joins TRBV5-4 to TRBJ2-2, with 9 bases aligning to TRBD2. CDR3 size: 18 residues. CDR1 is SGHNT, CDR2 YYREEE, per germline (reference sequence). V dropped 0 bases and J dropped 0; count of bases not matched to a gene: 6. This CDR3 is CASSLGGGARSNTGELFF. The CDR3 region has the DNA TGTGCCAGCAGCTTGGGCGGGGGGGCCCGATCGAACACCGGGGAGCTGTTTTTT.

This clone was picked up one time. The V and J genes are TRBV6-5 and TRBJ1-6; 7 bases line up with TRBD1. The length of the CDR3 is 15 residues. Trimming removed 10 bases from V and 4 bases from J; junction bases left unmatched: 10. Germline V gene data show CDR1 as MNHEY and CDR2 as SVGAGI. The CDR3 sequence: CAMLGGQIYNSPLHF. CDR3 in DNA: TGTGCCATGCTAGGGGGCCAAATATATAATTCACCCCTCCACTTT.

The chain couples TRBV30 to TRBJ2-7; 7 positions match TRBD1. Trimming cost V 7 bases and J 1 base; bases outside gene matches: 10. The V gene's germline CDR1 is GTSNPN and CDR2 SVGIG (reference sequence). This CDR3 region has 14 residues. In DNA, the CDR3 is TGTGCCTACACAGGGGCCACCGGGTCCTACGAGCAGTACTTC. This translates into CAYTGATGSYEQYF.

The chain is built from TRBV2 and TRBJ2-3; 7 nucleotides match TRBD2. Trimming at V came to 11 bases and at J to 4 bases, leaving 9 bases not matched to a gene. This CDR3 is built from 13 residues. Germline CDR1 is SNHLY and CDR2 is FYNNEI. In nucleotides, the CDR3 is TGTGCCGGCCAAGAGGGAGGGTCAGATACGCAGTATTTT. Residues: CAGQEGGSDTQYF.

This chain links TRBV7-6 with TRBJ1-1; perhaps TRBD1 as D (6 bases). Germline CDR1 is SGHVS and CDR2 is FNYEAQ. This CDR3 spans 15 amino acids. Trimming cost V 5 bases and J 0 bases, with 13 bases left between them. The CDR3 nucleotides are TGTGCCAGCAGCCTAACAAGGGGGATGAACACTGAAGCTTTCTTT. Its protein product is CASSLTRGMNTEAFF.

This rearrangement joins TRBV7-2 to TRBJ2-2; TRBD1 matches 12 bases. Losses at the gene ends were 3 bases for V and 4 bases for J; bases not matched to a gene: 12. The length of the CDR3 is 19 residues. Germline loops: CDR1 SGHTA, CDR2 FQGNSA. The CDR3, as DNA: TGTGCCAGCAGCTTCCGGGACAGGGGGCTAGCGGGGGCCACCGGGGAGCTGTTTTTT. This encodes CASSFRDRGLAGATGELFF.

In DNA, the CDR3 is TGTGCCAGCAGTTATGTGGACAGGGCGAATTCACCCCTCCACTTT. This sequence encodes CASSYVDRANSPLHF. V usage is TRBV6-6 and J usage is TRBJ1-6, with 8 nucleotides matching TRBD1. This CDR3 is built from 15 residues. Germline lookup yields CDR1 MNHNY and CDR2 SVGAGI (reference sequence). Germline trimming cut 3 bases from V and 7 bases from J; bases unmatched to any gene: 5.

This clone appeared a single time. This chain joins TRBV27 and TRBJ1-1, with D possibly TRBD1 on 5 matching bases. Germline V gives CDR1 MNHEY, CDR2 SMNVEV (reference sequence). CDR3 length equals 14 residues. The V end lost 2 bases, the J end lost 5 bases, and 12 bases lay between the germline ends. CDR3 in amino acids: CASSLMGGKTEAFF. CDR3 bases: TGTGCCAGCAGTTTAATGGGGGGGAAAACTGAAGCTTTCTTT.

This sequence joins TRBV27 and TRBJ2-1; 11 bases are a match to TRBD2. The length of the CDR3 is 15 residues. CDR1 is MNHEY and CDR2 is SMNVEV in the germline V gene (reference sequence). Germline trimming cut 2 bases from V and 9 bases from J; bases unmatched to any gene: 6. The CDR3 reads CASSLRSLAGGEQFF. DNA of the CDR3: TGTGCCAGCAGTTTACGTTCGCTAGCGGGAGGTGAGCAGTTCTTC.